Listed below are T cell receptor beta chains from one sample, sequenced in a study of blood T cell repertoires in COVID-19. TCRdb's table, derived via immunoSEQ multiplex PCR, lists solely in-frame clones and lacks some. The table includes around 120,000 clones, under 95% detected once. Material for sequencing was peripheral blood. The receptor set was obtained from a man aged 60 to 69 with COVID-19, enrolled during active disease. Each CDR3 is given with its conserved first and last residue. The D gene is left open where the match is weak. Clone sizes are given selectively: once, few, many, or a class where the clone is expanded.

CDR3nt: TGTGCCAGCAGTCCCACCGATCAGGACAGTCCGGTCGGGGGGGAGCTGTTTTTT
CDR3aa: CASSPTDQDSPVGGELFF
len: 18
d_gene: NA
v_gene: TRBV28
abundance: few
j_gene: TRBJ2-2

CDR3nt: TGTGCCACCAGTGATCGGGGACTCACTCGCACAGATACGCAGTATTTT
CDR3aa: CATSDRGLTRTDTQYF
len: 16
d_gene: NA
v_gene: TRBV24-1
abundance: NA
j_gene: TRBJ2-3

CDR3nt: TGTGCCAGCAGCTTAGACCGGACAGGGTGGACACCCCTCCACTTT
CDR3aa: CASSLDRTGWTPLHF
len: 15
d_gene: TRBD1
v_gene: TRBV11-1
abundance: NA
j_gene: TRBJ1-6

CDR3nt: TGTGCCAGCAGCCAGATAGCGGGAGCCGACGAGCAGTACTTC
CDR3aa: CASSQIAGADEQYF
len: 14
d_gene: TRBD2
v_gene: TRBV14
abundance: NA
j_gene: TRBJ2-7

CDR3nt: TGTGCCAGCAGTGAATATGGGAGATACACGTCGAACACTGAAGCTTTCTTT
CDR3aa: CASSEYGRYTSNTEAFF
len: 17
d_gene: NA
v_gene: TRBV25-1
abundance: NA
j_gene: TRBJ1-1

CDR3nt: TGTGCCAGCAGTTTATTTCAGGGGAGGGGGAACACTGAAGCTTTCTTT
CDR3aa: CASSLFQGRGNTEAFF
len: 16
d_gene: NA
v_gene: TRBV27
abundance: NA
j_gene: TRBJ1-1

CDR3nt: TGTGCCAGCAGCCAATCATCCCTAGCGGACTCCTACGAGCAGTACTTC
CDR3aa: CASSQSSLADSYEQYF
len: 16
d_gene: TRBD2
v_gene: TRBV7-8
abundance: NA
j_gene: TRBJ2-7

CDR3nt: TGTGCCAGCAGCCGATTGACAGGGAACCCCAATGAGCAGTTCTTC
CDR3aa: CASSRLTGNPNEQFF
len: 15
d_gene: TRBD1
v_gene: TRBV11-3
abundance: NA
j_gene: TRBJ2-1

CDR3nt: TGTGCCAGCGCACAGGGAGGGGGGTTTCGTTCACCCCTCCACTTT
CDR3aa: CASAQGGGFRSPLHF
len: 15
d_gene: NA
v_gene: TRBV6-5
abundance: NA
j_gene: TRBJ1-6

CDR3nt: TGTGCCGGTGACAGGACCTTCCTGTATAATTCACCCCTCCACTTT
CDR3aa: CAGDRTFLYNSPLHF
len: 15
d_gene: NA
v_gene: TRBV25-1
abundance: NA
j_gene: TRBJ1-6

CDR3nt: TGTGCCAGCAGCCCACCAGGACAGTATAATGAAAAACTGTTTTTT
CDR3aa: CASSPPGQYNEKLFF
len: 15
d_gene: NA
v_gene: TRBV28
abundance: once
j_gene: TRBJ1-4

CDR3nt: TGTGCCAGCAGTGTTCGTAGTAACACCGGGGAGCTGTTTTTT
CDR3aa: CASSVRSNTGELFF
len: 14
d_gene: NA
v_gene: TRBV28
abundance: NA
j_gene: TRBJ2-2

CDR3nt: TGTGCCAGTAGTATCCCCGACAGGGTCAACACCGGGGAGCTGTTTTTT
CDR3aa: CASSIPDRVNTGELFF
len: 16
d_gene: TRBD1
v_gene: TRBV19
abundance: NA
j_gene: TRBJ2-2

CDR3nt: TGTGCCAGCAGTGAACACGCCAACTATGGCTACACCTTC
CDR3aa: CASSEHANYGYTF
len: 13
d_gene: NA
v_gene: TRBV28
abundance: NA
j_gene: TRBJ1-2

CDR3nt: TGTGCCAGCAGCCTTATGACAGGGTCTAATGAAAAACTGTTTTTT
CDR3aa: CASSLMTGSNEKLFF
len: 15
d_gene: TRBD1
v_gene: TRBV7-9
abundance: NA
j_gene: TRBJ1-4

CDR3nt: TGCGCCAGCAGCTTCTCCGGGGGGAGGGATGAGCAGTTCTTC
CDR3aa: CASSFSGGRDEQFF
len: 14
d_gene: TRBD2
v_gene: TRBV5-1
abundance: medium-sized
j_gene: TRBJ2-1

CDR3nt: TGTGCCAGCAGCCATCCCGGGGTAGCGGGAGTGAGATACGAGCAGTACTTC
CDR3aa: CASSHPGVAGVRYEQYF
len: 17
d_gene: TRBD2
v_gene: TRBV5-4
abundance: few
j_gene: TRBJ2-7

CDR3nt: TGTGCCAGCAGTTTAAGAGTCAGGTTGAGATCCTACGAGCAGTACTTC
CDR3aa: CASSLRVRLRSYEQYF
len: 16
d_gene: NA
v_gene: TRBV28
abundance: NA
j_gene: TRBJ2-7

CDR3nt: TGCAGCGTTGTAAAGCCGACCTACGAGCAGTACTTC
CDR3aa: CSVVKPTYEQYF
len: 12
d_gene: NA
v_gene: TRBV29-1
abundance: NA
j_gene: TRBJ2-7

CDR3nt: TGTGCTAGTGGTTCAAGCCCCTTTCCTGAAGCTTTCTTT
CDR3aa: CASGSSPFPEAFF
len: 13
d_gene: NA
v_gene: TRBV12-5
abundance: NA
j_gene: TRBJ1-1

CDR3nt: TGCAGCGCTGGGACAGGGGCTAATGAAAAACTGTTTTTT
CDR3aa: CSAGTGANEKLFF
len: 13
d_gene: TRBD1
v_gene: TRBV29-1
abundance: NA
j_gene: TRBJ1-4

CDR3nt: TGCGCCAGCAGCTTGGGGGGCGACAGTGGTAATCAGCCCCAGCATTTT
CDR3aa: CASSLGGDSGNQPQHF
len: 16
d_gene: NA
v_gene: TRBV5-1
abundance: NA
j_gene: TRBJ1-5

CDR3nt: TGTGCCTGGAGTGTACAGGGTAGGGTTCAGCCCCAGCATTTT
CDR3aa: CAWSVQGRVQPQHF
len: 14
d_gene: NA
v_gene: TRBV30
abundance: few
j_gene: TRBJ1-5

CDR3nt: TGTGCCAGCAGCGCCGCCAGAAACTATGGCTACACCTTC
CDR3aa: CASSAARNYGYTF
len: 13
d_gene: NA
v_gene: TRBV7-9
abundance: NA
j_gene: TRBJ1-2

CDR3nt: TGTGCCAGCAGCGCCGGGACAGGGGGTGGCGAGCAGTACTTC
CDR3aa: CASSAGTGGGEQYF
len: 14
d_gene: TRBD1
v_gene: TRBV9
abundance: NA
j_gene: TRBJ2-7

CDR3nt: TGTGCCTGGAGTCGCGGGACGGTCGACACTGAAGCTTTCTTT
CDR3aa: CAWSRGTVDTEAFF
len: 14
d_gene: NA
v_gene: TRBV30
abundance: NA
j_gene: TRBJ1-1

CDR3nt: TGTGCCAGTAGTGGCGGGACAGGGTACACCGGGGAGCTGTTTTTT
CDR3aa: CASSGGTGYTGELFF
len: 15
d_gene: TRBD1
v_gene: TRBV19
abundance: NA
j_gene: TRBJ2-2

CDR3nt: TGTGCCATCTCCCGGAGGGGAGGAGACACTGAAGCTTTCTTT
CDR3aa: CAISRRGGDTEAFF
len: 14
d_gene: NA
v_gene: TRBV10-3
abundance: NA
j_gene: TRBJ1-1

CDR3nt: TGTGCCAGCAGCTTGCCAGAATATAATGAAGCTTTCTTT
CDR3aa: CASSLPEYNEAFF
len: 13
d_gene: NA
v_gene: TRBV11-3
abundance: NA
j_gene: TRBJ1-1

CDR3nt: TGTGCCAGCAGCTCACCTCAGGGAATTGGGCAGTACTTC
CDR3aa: CASSSPQGIGQYF
len: 13
d_gene: NA
v_gene: TRBV7-3
abundance: NA
j_gene: TRBJ2-7

CDR3nt: TGTGCCAGCAGTTACGAGGCAGCGGGGAGCCCTGCCTCCTACAATGAGCAGTTCTTC
CDR3aa: CASSYEAAGSPASYNEQFF
len: 19
d_gene: TRBD2
v_gene: TRBV6-2/TRBV6-3
abundance: NA
j_gene: TRBJ2-1

CDR3nt: TGTGCCAGCAGCTTGGGGGGGAATGAAAAACTGTTTTTT
CDR3aa: CASSLGGNEKLFF
len: 13
d_gene: NA
v_gene: TRBV7-9
abundance: NA
j_gene: TRBJ1-4

CDR3nt: TGTGCCACCAGACGGGACAGGGGCACAGATACGCAGTATTTT
CDR3aa: CATRRDRGTDTQYF
len: 14
d_gene: TRBD1
v_gene: TRBV24-1
abundance: NA
j_gene: TRBJ2-3

CDR3nt: TGTGCCTGGAGCCCGGAAGGCGGATATGGCTACACCTTC
CDR3aa: CAWSPEGGYGYTF
len: 13
d_gene: NA
v_gene: TRBV30
abundance: NA
j_gene: TRBJ1-2

CDR3nt: TGTGCCAGCAAAGAAGGACAGGGGGCCAATGAGCAGTTCTTC
CDR3aa: CASKEGQGANEQFF
len: 14
d_gene: TRBD1
v_gene: TRBV2
abundance: NA
j_gene: TRBJ2-1

CDR3nt: TGCAGCGTGAGGGACTCCAGCTCCTACGAGCAGTACTTC
CDR3aa: CSVRDSSSYEQYF
len: 13
d_gene: NA
v_gene: TRBV29-1
abundance: NA
j_gene: TRBJ2-7

CDR3nt: TGTGCCAGCAGAATGGGCAGGGAGGATGAGCAGTTCTTC
CDR3aa: CASRMGREDEQFF
len: 13
d_gene: NA
v_gene: TRBV6-5
abundance: NA
j_gene: TRBJ2-1

CDR3nt: TGCGCCAGCAGCCAAGAGAGGGGGCTGATCTCTGGAAACACCATATATTTT
CDR3aa: CASSQERGLISGNTIYF
len: 17
d_gene: TRBD1
v_gene: TRBV4-3
abundance: once
j_gene: TRBJ1-3

CDR3nt: TGTGCCAGCACCCAGACAGGGGGGGAGGGCCAGCCCCAGCATTTT
CDR3aa: CASTQTGGEGQPQHF
len: 15
d_gene: TRBD1
v_gene: TRBV6-6
abundance: NA
j_gene: TRBJ1-5

CDR3nt: TGTGCCAGCAGCTTAGAGAAGTTGGGAGCCGAGACCCAGTACTTC
CDR3aa: CASSLEKLGAETQYF
len: 15
d_gene: NA
v_gene: TRBV11-3
abundance: once
j_gene: TRBJ2-5

CDR3nt: TGTGCCAGCAGTCCCTCGGTCTACTCCTACGAGCAGTACTTC
CDR3aa: CASSPSVYSYEQYF
len: 14
d_gene: NA
v_gene: TRBV5-5
abundance: NA
j_gene: TRBJ2-7

CDR3nt: TGTGCCAGCAGCTCCGGACAGGGCTATGGCTACACCTTC
CDR3aa: CASSSGQGYGYTF
len: 13
d_gene: TRBD1
v_gene: TRBV7-3
abundance: NA
j_gene: TRBJ1-2

CDR3nt: TGTGCCAGCAGCTTAGTGGAGACTGCAAGGGAGACCCAGTACTTC
CDR3aa: CASSLVETARETQYF
len: 15
d_gene: NA
v_gene: TRBV7-9
abundance: NA
j_gene: TRBJ2-5

CDR3nt: TGTGCCAGCAGCCTAAACTGGAGGGAGACCCAGTACTTC
CDR3aa: CASSLNWRETQYF
len: 13
d_gene: NA
v_gene: TRBV12-3/TRBV12-4
abundance: once
j_gene: TRBJ2-5

CDR3nt: TGTGCCAGCAGTCCGGGACTAGCGGGAGGAGAGTCCTACGAGCAGTACTTC
CDR3aa: CASSPGLAGGESYEQYF
len: 17
d_gene: TRBD2
v_gene: TRBV7-9
abundance: few
j_gene: TRBJ2-7

CDR3nt: TGTGCCACCAGCAAATCAAGGTCGGACAGGGGAAACATTCAGTACTTC
CDR3aa: CATSKSRSDRGNIQYF
len: 16
d_gene: TRBD1
v_gene: TRBV15
abundance: NA
j_gene: TRBJ2-4

CDR3nt: TGTGCCAGCAGCCAGACCCAGGGTGAAAAGTTCTTC
CDR3aa: CASSQTQGEKFF
len: 12
d_gene: NA
v_gene: TRBV6-1
abundance: once
j_gene: TRBJ2-1

CDR3nt: TGCGCCAGCAGCTTTCGGACTAGCGGGAGGGTCGGTCCTATCAATGAGCAGTTCTTC
CDR3aa: CASSFRTSGRVGPINEQFF
len: 19
d_gene: TRBD2
v_gene: TRBV5-1
abundance: NA
j_gene: TRBJ2-1

CDR3nt: TGTGCCATCAGTGAGTCGGGGCAGGGGGGCAATGAGCAGTTCTTC
CDR3aa: CAISESGQGGNEQFF
len: 15
d_gene: NA
v_gene: TRBV10-3
abundance: NA
j_gene: TRBJ2-1

CDR3nt: TGCGCCAGCAGCCCCCGACAGGGGGAAATCGGGGAGCTGTTTTTT
CDR3aa: CASSPRQGEIGELFF
len: 15
d_gene: TRBD1
v_gene: TRBV5-1
abundance: NA
j_gene: TRBJ2-2

CDR3nt: TGTGCCAGCAGCAGGTGGGGTTGGCTAGCGGGGTCCTACAATGAGCAGTTCTTC
CDR3aa: CASSRWGWLAGSYNEQFF
len: 18
d_gene: TRBD2
v_gene: TRBV9
abundance: NA
j_gene: TRBJ2-1

CDR3nt: TGTGCCAGCAGGACAGGGGCGGAAAACATTCAGTACTTC
CDR3aa: CASRTGAENIQYF
len: 13
d_gene: TRBD1
v_gene: TRBV12-3/TRBV12-4
abundance: NA
j_gene: TRBJ2-4

CDR3nt: TGTGCCAGCAGCTGGACTAGCGGCACAGATACGCAGTATTTT
CDR3aa: CASSWTSGTDTQYF
len: 14
d_gene: TRBD2
v_gene: TRBV7-2
abundance: NA
j_gene: TRBJ2-3

CDR3nt: TGTGCCAGCAGCTTGGTCTCGGGAGAGCAGTACTTC
CDR3aa: CASSLVSGEQYF
len: 12
d_gene: NA
v_gene: TRBV5-6
abundance: once
j_gene: TRBJ2-7

CDR3nt: TGTGCCAGCAGCGCGGGGACTAGCGGGATTCGCACCGGGGAGCTGTTTTTT
CDR3aa: CASSAGTSGIRTGELFF
len: 17
d_gene: TRBD2
v_gene: TRBV9
abundance: NA
j_gene: TRBJ2-2

CDR3nt: TGTGCCAGCAGTGAATTTGGGACAGCAAACACCGGGGAGCTGTTTTTT
CDR3aa: CASSEFGTANTGELFF
len: 16
d_gene: TRBD1
v_gene: TRBV25-1
abundance: NA
j_gene: TRBJ2-2

CDR3nt: TGTGCCAGCAGCTCCCCGGGAGGGATTGATTTCTTC
CDR3aa: CASSSPGGIDFF
len: 12
d_gene: TRBD2
v_gene: TRBV11-2
abundance: once
j_gene: TRBJ2-1

CDR3nt: TGTGCCAGCAGTGGGGGGGTCGAGCAGTACTTC
CDR3aa: CASSGGVEQYF
len: 11
d_gene: TRBD2
v_gene: TRBV7-2
abundance: NA
j_gene: TRBJ2-7